Below, 21 T cell receptor beta chains from the same sample are listed, as sequenced in a study of human T cells and chemical hapten exposure (dated by TCRdb to the early 2020s). Library generation was performed with RACE. Data came from a NextSeq 500. TCRdb trimmed public reads at Q25 via fastp, called clones via MiXCR and kept in-frame beta chains. Rows with one shared CDR3 protein collapse into an entry with the most common genes and DNA. This sample gives 300,000 to 450,000 distinct CDR3 sequences in total; over 5% of them show up just once. Together, the top ten hold about 8.2% of the sample. Per the publication, the time point label means: pre-sensitization, week 0. Reading the label with the study, this specimen's treatment or condition is: therapeutic diphenylcyclopropenone sensitization with weekly scalp DPC. The sample was whole blood, taken in connection with sensitization to the hapten diphenylcyclopropenone (DPC). The receptors derive from a young woman with alopecia areata. Some clones in this sample may be carry-over from other donors' samples.

There are a few counts of this clonotype. This sequence joins TRBV4-2 and TRBJ1-6; TRBD1 might be the D (6 bases). Trimming took 3 bases from V and 8 from J, leaving 17 bases between them. The CDR3 has 16 residues. Germline V gene lookup returns CDR1 LGHNA and CDR2 YNFKEQ. The CDR3 DNA sequence: TGTGCCAGCAGCCAGGGTCATGGACAGCGTTATTCACCCCTCCACTTT. Translating it yields CASSQGHGQRYSPLHF.

This clonotype was seen repeatedly, ten times or more. The chain joins TRBV12-3 or TRBV12-4 to TRBJ1-5; D is uncertain. V gave up 4 bases and J gave up 3 bases, with 10 bases separating them. This CDR3 spans 14 amino acids. The CDR3 is CASSSEGPNQPQHF. As DNA, the CDR3 is TGTGCCAGCAGTTCAGAAGGGCCCAATCAGCCCCAGCATTTT.

The sample holds a few counts of this clonotype. The chain employs TRBV2 and TRBJ1-2; D is undetermined. In germline, CDR1 is SNHLY, CDR2 FYNNEI. The length of the CDR3 is 14 residues. Trimming pared 5 bases from V and 2 bases from J, leaving 12 bases between. CDR3 in DNA: TGTGCCAGCAGTTCCCCGGGAGTAAACTATGGCTACACCTTC. Its protein is CASSSPGVNYGYTF.

This clonotype has a count of ten or more. The rearrangement links TRBV2 to TRBJ2-5; 10 bases are shared with TRBD2. The CDR3 runs 18 residues. V lost 5 bases, J lost 1 base, and 13 bases stayed unmatched. The germline gives CDR1 SNHLY, CDR2 FYNNEI. CDR3 nucleotide sequence: TGTGCCAGCAGTACGCCGGAGGGGCTAGCGGGGGCCCAAGAGACCCAGTACTTC. Protein sequence: CASSTPEGLAGAQETQYF.

This clonotype was counted many times. The rearrangement joins TRBV6-5 to TRBJ1-3; TRBD1 is a possible D gene (5 bases). V was pared by 0 bases and J by 0 bases, with 12 bases between. CDR1 and CDR2 (germline): MNHEY, SVGAGI. The CDR3 consists of 17 residues. CDR3 residues: CASSYSSIGASGNTIYF. CDR3 nucleotides: TGTGCCAGCAGTTACTCGAGTATAGGGGCCTCTGGAAACACCATATATTTT.

The chain has TRBV6-6 and TRBJ1-5; D is possibly TRBD1 (6 bases). The V gene's germline CDR1 is MNHNY and CDR2 SVGAGI (reference sequence). V shed 6 bases and J shed 8 bases, with 26 bases lying between them. The CDR3 has 17 amino acids. As DNA, the CDR3 is TGTGCCAGCAGCTCCAGAAAGTGGACGGGGGCCGAAGAGCCCCAGCATTTT. Translation gives CASSSRKWTGAEEPQHF.

The chain employs TRBV9 and TRBJ1-1; TRBD1 matches 10 bases. Germline CDR1 and CDR2: SGDLS and YYNGEE. With 3 bases clipped from V and 6 bases from J, the junction kept 8 bases outside the gene matches. The CDR3 has 15 amino acids. The CDR3 sequence is CASSGVGQGVSEAFF. In DNA, the CDR3 is TGTGCCAGCAGCGGGGTTGGACAGGGGGTGTCTGAAGCTTTCTTT.

This chain links TRBV2 with TRBJ1-4; a possible D gene is TRBD1 (6 bases). Per the germline V gene, CDR1 is SNHLY and CDR2 is FYNNEI. With 5 bases removed from V and 7 bases from J, the gap between germline ends came to 14 bases. This CDR3 comprises 14 residues. CDR3 in amino acids: CASSLTGAVEKLFF. The CDR3 region has the DNA TGTGCCAGCAGTTTGACAGGAGCGGTTGAAAAACTGTTTTTT.

This clonotype was counted between two and nine times. This chain's CDR3 is CASSISAGGKYNEQFF. Written as DNA, the CDR3 is TGTGCCAGTAGTATATCCGCGGGGGGGAAATACAATGAGCAGTTCTTC. The V gene is TRBV19, the J gene TRBJ2-1, with 9 bases lining up with TRBD2. Germline CDR1 reads LNHDA; CDR2 reads SQIVND (reference sequence). Losses at the gene ends were 2 bases for V and 4 bases for J; bases not matched to a gene: 6. The CDR3 is 16 amino acids.

Many counts were recorded for this clonotype. The chain employs TRBV4-3 and TRBJ2-6, with unresolved D. The germline CDR1 and CDR2 sequences are LGHNA and YSLEER. The CDR3 totals 15 residues. The germline V and J ends were trimmed by 0 bases and 0 bases, with 3 bases remaining between them. The CDR3 DNA follows: TGCGCCAGCAGCCAAGACGGCTCTGGGGCCAACGTCCTGACTTTC. It translates to CASSQDGSGANVLTF.

This clonotype was seen repeatedly, ten times or more. The rearrangement uses TRBV18 and TRBJ1-6, with a possible D match to TRBD1 (5 bases). The CDR3 extends over 14 amino acids. Trimming took off 2 bases at V and 7 bases at J, with 9 bases between the two ends. CDR1 and CDR2 from the germline V gene are KGHSH and LQKENI. CDR3 DNA sequence: TGTGCCAGCTCACCAGGGGGAGGGAATTCACCCCTCCACTTT. Protein product: CASSPGGGNSPLHF.

This clonotype was detected many times. The rearrangement joins TRBV29-1 to TRBJ2-2; 7 bases are shared with TRBD1. CDR3 length: 14 amino acids. V was clipped by 5 bases and J by 2 bases; unmatched bases: 5. CDR1 SQVTM and CDR2 ANQGSEA come from the germline V gene. Here the CDR3 DNA reads TGCAGCGTTTCTCAGGGGGTAAACACCGGGGAGCTGTTTTTT. Residues: CSVSQGVNTGELFF.

This clonotype was detected ten times or more. The CDR3 nucleotides are TGTGCCAGCAGAATTAGCCAGGGTTTTAGCACAGATACGCAGTATTTT. Protein product: CASRISQGFSTDTQYF. The chain combines TRBV13 with TRBJ2-3; tentatively, D is TRBD1 (5 bases). Trimming removed 6 bases from V and 0 bases from J, with 16 bases in between. The germline V gene encodes CDR1 PRHDT and CDR2 FYEKMQ (reference sequence). This CDR3 spans 16 amino acids.

In its sample, this clonotype was seen a few times. The rearrangement uses TRBV6-1 and TRBJ1-5, with no clear D. Germline-derived CDR1 and CDR2 are MNHNS and SASEGT. V lost 0 bases and J 0 bases, leaving 12 bases between the germline ends. CDR3 length: 17 amino acids. The CDR3, as DNA: TGTGCCAGCAGTGAAGCGAATGGATTCTATAGCAATCAGCCCCAGCATTTT. This translates into CASSEANGFYSNQPQHF.

J is TRBJ1-1 and V is TRBV6-6; D is perhaps TRBD1 (5 bases). With 6 bases removed from V and 4 bases from J, the gap between germline ends came to 18 bases. The CDR3 sequence is 15 residues long. Germline CDR1 is MNHNY and CDR2 is SVGAGI (reference sequence). The CDR3 DNA is TGTGCCAGCAGGTTCTACCAAGGGGAAGGCACTGAAGCTTTCTTT. Amino acid sequence: CASRFYQGEGTEAFF.

The chain combines TRBV5-4 with TRBJ2-2; 10 bases match TRBD1. The CDR3 extends over 16 amino acids. Germline-derived CDR1 and CDR2 are SGHNT and YYREEE (reference sequence). V gave up 4 bases and J gave up 4 bases; unmatched junction bases: 7. The CDR3 loop reads CASSTRQGAGTGELFF. The CDR3 nucleotides are TGTGCCAGCAGCACAAGACAGGGGGCGGGCACCGGGGAGCTGTTTTTT. Variable domain in full (rest from reference TRBV5-4 and TRBJ2-2): ETGVTQSPTHLIKTRGQQVTLRCSSQSGHNTVSWYQQALGQGPQFIFQYYREEENGRGNFPPRFSGLQFPNYSSELNVNALELDDSALYLCASSTRQGAGTGELFFGEGSRLTVL.

The CDR3 here is CASPSDRAGNTIYF. In DNA, the CDR3 is TGTGCCAGCCCATCGGACAGGGCTGGAAACACCATATATTTT. The V and J genes are TRBV12-3 or TRBV12-4 and TRBJ1-3, with 8 bases fitting TRBD1. The trim removed 8 bases at V and 2 bases at J, leaving 5 bases unmatched. This CDR3 spans 14 amino acids.

The chain employs TRBV11-2 and TRBJ1-4; D remains unclear. CDR1 SGHAT and CDR2 FQNNGV come from the germline V gene. V lost 2 bases and J lost 4, with 11 bases in between. The CDR3 runs 15 residues. CDR3 bases: TGTGCCAGCAGCTTAAGCGGGGTGATTAATGAAAAACTGTTTTTT. Its translation: CASSLSGVINEKLFF.

This clonotype came up many times. The DNA for the CDR3 is TGCAGTGCTAGAGAGACGGGGCACACTGAAGCTTTCTTT. Its translation: CSARETGHTEAFF. J is TRBJ1-1 and V is TRBV20-1, with D possibly matching TRBD1 (5 bases). The CDR3 runs to 13 residues. The V gene lost 0 bases and the J gene lost 3 bases, with 8 bases spanning the gap. CDR1 is DFQATT, CDR2 SNEGSKA, per germline (reference sequence).

This clonotype was seen a handful of times. The junction departs from the called germline gene at one end, perhaps through a read error. The chain joins TRBV13 to TRBJ2-4; tentatively, D is TRBD1 (6 bases). The CDR3 sequence is 15 residues long. Germline CDR1 reads PRHDT; CDR2 reads FYEKMQ (reference sequence). The CDR3 DNA is TGTGCCAGCAGCGTAGGACAGTTAGCCAAAAACATTCAGTACTTC. It translates to CASSVGQLAKNIQYF.

The chain carries TRBV6-2 or TRBV6-3 and TRBJ2-1, with 7 nucleotides matching TRBD2. Germline V gene lookup returns CDR1 MNHEY and CDR2 SVGEGT. The CDR3 has 15 residues. The junction had 12 bases not matched to a gene; V was cut back by 5 bases and J by 8 bases. In DNA, the CDR3 is TGTGCCAGCAGTCCATGGCGGGGGTCCTCCGATGAGCAGTTCTTC. Residues: CASSPWRGSSDEQFF.